Below, 26 T cell receptor beta chains from the same sample are listed, as sequenced in a study of PD-L1 blockade in urothelial cancer. TCRdb's table, derived via immunoSEQ multiplex PCR, lists solely in-frame clones and lacks some. The sample carries 45,000 to 70,000 clones, roughly 87% recorded once. Time point here: pretreatment peripheral blood. The sample in question was PBMCs, obtained around atezolizumab (anti-PD-L1) treatment. These receptor sequences come from a man between 65 and 85 years old with urothelial cancer.

This sequence joins TRBV5-1 and TRBJ2-7; TRBD2 agrees at 10 bases. Germline CDR1 is SGHRS and CDR2 is YFSETQ. The CDR3 has 14 residues. Germline trimming cut 4 bases from V and 3 bases from J; bases unmatched to any gene: 4. The CDR3 DNA reads as TGCGCCAGCAGCACCGGGACTAGCGACTACGAGCAGTACTTC. Translated, it gives CASSTGTSDYEQYF.

This chain uses TRBV7-9 with TRBJ1-1; weak D call: TRBD1 (6 bases). V lost 6 bases and J 1 base, leaving 12 bases between the germline ends. Germline values: CDR1 SEHNR, CDR2 FQNEAQ (reference sequence). This CDR3 has 14 amino acids. The CDR3 reads CASRPGVGNTEAFF. CDR3 DNA: TGTGCCAGCAGGCCAGGGGTGGGGAACACTGAAGCTTTCTTT.

The gene calls are TRBV4-1 and TRBJ2-1; 10 bases agree with TRBD2. Trimming at V came to 3 bases and at J to 0 bases, leaving 5 bases not matched to a gene. The CDR3 runs to 17 residues. CDR1 and CDR2 (germline): MGHRA, YSYEKL. CDR3 in DNA: TGCGCCAGCAGCCACCCAGCGGGAGGGAGCTCCTACAATGAGCAGTTCTTC. It translates to CASSHPAGGSSYNEQFF.

V and J are TRBV5-4 and TRBJ1-4, with unresolved D. V was clipped by 4 bases and J by 0 bases, with 10 bases between them. CDR3 length: 15 amino acids. Per the germline V gene, CDR1 is SGHNT and CDR2 is YYREEE (reference sequence). CDR3 sequence (DNA): TGTGCCAGCAGCCTGCGCCGATCAACTAATGAAAAACTGTTTTTT. Its protein product is CASSLRRSTNEKLFF.

The rearrangement links TRBV4-1 to TRBJ2-1, with a possible D match to TRBD1 (5 bases). The V and J ends lost 0 bases and 3 bases respectively, with 9 bases between them. This CDR3 contains 15 residues. Germline CDR1 and CDR2: MGHRA and YSYEKL. The CDR3 spells CASSQEGQGYNEQFF. The CDR3 nucleotides read TGCGCCAGCAGCCAAGAGGGGCAGGGCTACAATGAGCAGTTCTTC.

The chain links TRBV30 to TRBJ2-1, with D maybe TRBD2 (5 bases). The CDR3 runs 14 residues. CDR1 is GTSNPN and CDR2 is SVGIG in the germline V gene (reference sequence). The V end was cut by 8 bases, the J end by 9 bases, with 23 bases between. CDR3 DNA: TGTGCCCTTGGGCAGGACTCCCCGAACCGTGAGCAGTTCTTC. Residues: CALGQDSPNREQFF.

This clone came up once. This chain joins TRBV19 and TRBJ2-7; 7 positions agree with TRBD1. V gave up 8 bases and J gave up 1 base; unmatched junction bases: 5. The CDR3 covers 13 residues. Germline CDR1 is LNHDA and CDR2 is SQIVND (reference sequence). The CDR3 nucleotides read TGTGCCAGTGCCGACAGGGCTTCCTACGAGCAGTACTTC. Protein sequence: CASADRASYEQYF.

The V call is TRBV11-2, the J call TRBJ1-1; D might be TRBD1 (6 bases). V was shortened by 0 bases and J by 12 bases, with 11 bases between the two germline ends. The length of the CDR3 is 12 residues. CDR1 is SGHAT, CDR2 FQNNGV, per germline. Here the CDR3 reads CASSLEQGRPFF. For the CDR3, the DNA is TGTGCCAGCAGCTTAGAACAGGGTAGGCCTTTCTTT.

This clone was detected a few times. The rearrangement links TRBV29-1 to TRBJ1-2; TRBD1 matches 9 bases. The length of the CDR3 is 15 residues. V gave up 6 bases and J gave up 1 base; unmatched junction bases: 9. Germline CDR1 reads SQVTM; CDR2 reads ANQGSEA. DNA of the CDR3: TGCAGCGTGTCCCCGGGACAGGGAGTTAACTATGGCTACACCTTC. This sequence encodes CSVSPGQGVNYGYTF.

The chain uses TRBV6-5 and TRBJ2-5; D perhaps matches TRBD1 (6 bases). V shed 0 bases and J shed 1 base, with 12 bases lying between them. Germline lookup yields CDR1 MNHEY and CDR2 SVGAGI. The CDR3 runs 16 residues. CDR3 region: CASSYSRGDGQETQYF. As DNA, the CDR3 is TGTGCCAGCAGTTACTCCAGGGGAGATGGCCAAGAGACCCAGTACTTC.

The chain carries TRBV5-1 and TRBJ2-5; 7 nucleotides align to TRBD1. V dropped 4 bases and J dropped 10; count of bases not matched to a gene: 10. The CDR3 has 13 residues. Germline V gene data show CDR1 as SGHRS and CDR2 as YFSETQ. The CDR3 loop is CASSTGTEGRQYF. The CDR3 DNA follows: TGCGCCAGCAGCACGGGGACAGAGGGGCGCCAGTACTTC. The variable domain in full, with the rest retrieved from reference TRBV5-1 and TRBJ2-5, is KAGVTQTPRYLIKTRGQQVTLSCSPISGHRSVSWYQQTPGQGLQFLFEYFSETQRNKGNFPGRFSGRQFSNSRSEMNVSTLELGDSALYLCASSTGTEGRQYFGPGTRLLVL.

The chain uses TRBV10-2 and TRBJ2-3; no clear D. The CDR3 is 12 residues long. Deletions cut 8 bases from V and 14 bases from J, with 20 bases between. CDR1 WSHSY and CDR2 SAAADI come from the germline V gene. CDR3 sequence reads: CASSESASYAYF. CDR3 coding DNA: TGCGCCAGCTCTGAGTCAGCGTCATACGCGTATTTT.

The chain joins TRBV28 to TRBJ2-7, with D uncertain. Deletions cut 6 bases from V and 4 bases from J, with 13 bases between. Per germline, CDR1 MDHEN and CDR2 SYDVKM. The CDR3 spans 13 residues. The CDR3 region has the DNA TGTGCCAGCAGCCTCACCGGCAGGTACGAGCAGTACTTC. As protein: CASSLTGRYEQYF.

The chain links TRBV6-5 to TRBJ2-7, with 10 nucleotides matching TRBD2. Per germline, CDR1 MNHEY and CDR2 SVGAGI. V lost 8 bases and J lost 3; bases outside the gene matches: 10. The CDR3 consists of 15 residues. The CDR3 reads CASSPAGGLIYEQYF. In DNA form, the CDR3 reads TGTGCCAGCTCCCCAGCGGGGGGGCTCATCTACGAGCAGTACTTC.

This rearrangement joins TRBV13 to TRBJ2-1; the match to TRBD2 covers 8 bases. The germline gives CDR1 PRHDT, CDR2 FYEKMQ (reference sequence). Trimming removed 5 bases from V and 4 bases from J; junction bases left unmatched: 10. This CDR3 comprises 16 residues. CDR3 nucleotides: TGTGCCAGCAGCCCGGAAAGCGGGAGTGGGTACAATGAGCAGTTCTTC. Translated: CASSPESGSGYNEQFF. Complete variable domain (other parts from reference TRBV13 and TRBJ2-1): AAGVIQSPRHLIKEKRETATLKCYPIPRHDTVYWYQQGPGQDPQFLISFYEKMQSDKGSIPDRFSAQQFSDYHSELNMSSLELGDSALYFCASSPESGSGYNEQFFGPGTRLTVL.

The chain carries TRBV5-1 and TRBJ1-2; a possible D gene is TRBD1 (6 bases). This CDR3 spans 15 amino acids. Germline V gene sequence: CDR1 SGHRS, CDR2 YFSETQ. V was shortened by 1 base and J by 7 bases, with 17 bases between the two germline ends. CDR3 region: CASSLFGRGQSGYTF. The CDR3 nucleotides read TGCGCCAGCAGCTTGTTTGGCAGGGGACAATCTGGCTACACCTTC.

The J gene is TRBJ2-5, the V gene TRBV6-5, with 10 bases that match TRBD1. Germline V gene sequence: CDR1 MNHEY, CDR2 SVGAGI. There are 15 residues in the CDR3. Trimming cost V 5 bases and J 5 bases; bases outside gene matches: 8. The CDR3 loop is CASSTQTGGRETQYF. The CDR3 DNA is TGTGCCAGCAGTACTCAGACAGGGGGCAGGGAGACCCAGTACTTC.

This sequence joins TRBV4-2 and TRBJ2-3; TRBD2 matches 9 bases. CDR3 size: 15 residues. Germline CDR1 reads LGHNA; CDR2 reads YNFKEQ. V lost 0 bases and J lost 5; bases outside the gene matches: 3. DNA for the CDR3: TGTGCCAGCAGCCAAGAAATAGCGGGAGTAGATACGCAGTATTTT. Residues: CASSQEIAGVDTQYF.

This clone was seen just once. The rearrangement uses TRBV5-1 and TRBJ2-7, with no clear D. This CDR3 comprises 16 residues. Germline V gene data show CDR1 as SGHRS and CDR2 as YFSETQ. Trimming pared 5 bases from V and 5 bases from J, leaving 23 bases between. The CDR3 loop is CASSPARGGPLDEQYF. For the CDR3, the DNA is TGCGCCAGCAGTCCTGCTCGCGGCGGCCCTCTCGACGAGCAGTACTTC.

The chain combines TRBV5-1 with TRBJ2-7, with D maybe TRBD1 (5 bases). The CDR3 contains 14 residues. Trimming removed 0 bases at V and 2 bases at J, with 9 bases between. Germline V gives CDR1 SGHRS, CDR2 YFSETQ. This CDR3 is CASSLDARAYEQYF. DNA for the CDR3: TGCGCCAGCAGCTTGGATGCCAGGGCCTACGAGCAGTACTTC. Based on the CDR3 plus reference TRBV5-1 and TRBJ2-7, the full variable domain is KAGVTQTPRYLIKTRGQQVTLSCSPISGHRSVSWYQQTPGQGLQFLFEYFSETQRNKGNFPGRFSGRQFSNSRSEMNVSTLELGDSALYLCASSLDARAYEQYFGPGTRLTVT.

The V call is TRBV21-1, the J call TRBJ1-3; the table assigns TRBD1, which was not confirmed against the DNA. TRBV21-1 has pseudogene status. This CDR3 contains 16 residues. CDR3 sequence reads: CASSLLAPPCGNTIYF. The CDR3 nucleotides read TGTGCCAGCAGCCTCCTGGCCCCACCGTGCGGAAACACCATATATTTT.

J is TRBJ2-3 and V is TRBV9, with TRBD2 matching 10 bases. With V trimmed by 0 bases and J by 4 bases, 8 bases remained unmatched. This CDR3 has 17 amino acids. CDR1 and CDR2 from the germline V gene are SGDLS and YYNGEE. CDR3 nucleotide sequence: TGTGCCAGCAGCGTAGATGTAGCGGGAGGAGGGGCAGATACGCAGTATTTT. Translating gives CASSVDVAGGGADTQYF.

Concerning this clone itself: Sequence at one end of the junction differs from germline and may be a read error. V is TRBV18 and J is TRBJ1-1; 7 nucleotides align to TRBD1. Germline V lookup: CDR1 KGHSH, CDR2 LQKENI. The CDR3 consists of 15 residues. The CDR3: CASSPQGTPNTEAFF. Written as DNA, the CDR3 is TGTGCCAGCTCTCCACAGGGGACTCCGAACACTGAAGCTTTCTTT.

The chain uses TRBV9 and TRBJ2-3; 8 bases agree with TRBD2. The length of the CDR3 is 16 residues. The V gene end was trimmed by 4 bases and the J gene end by 1 base; junction bases not matched to a gene: 8. Germline V gene lookup returns CDR1 SGDLS and CDR2 YYNGEE. This CDR3 is CASSPPGGGGTDTQYF. The CDR3 coding sequence is TGTGCCAGCAGCCCACCGGGGGGGGGAGGCACAGATACGCAGTATTTT.

This clone was recorded a few times. The rearrangement links TRBV7-9 to TRBJ1-2, with TRBD1 as a possible D gene (6 bases). This CDR3 comprises 13 residues. Trimming left V 1 base short and J 8 bases short, with 11 bases between. The germline V gene encodes CDR1 SEHNR and CDR2 FQNEAQ (reference sequence). The CDR3 sequence is CASSLDRVAGYTF. The CDR3 DNA reads as TGTGCCAGCAGCTTAGACAGGGTGGCGGGCTACACCTTC.

V gene TRBV28 combines with J gene TRBJ2-7; D might be TRBD2 (5 bases). Germline V gene sequence: CDR1 MDHEN, CDR2 SYDVKM. CDR3 size: 13 residues. V was clipped by 5 bases and J by 5 bases, with 13 bases between them. CDR3 loop: CASSPPLGHEQYF. The CDR3 DNA reads as TGTGCCAGCAGTCCGCCACTAGGGCACGAGCAGTACTTC.